The 2 T cell receptor beta chains reported below all come from one sample, sequenced in a study of blood T cell repertoires in COVID-19. Libraries were prepared by immunoSEQ multiplex PCR; TCRdb keeps only in-frame clonotypes and omits some of them. The sample yields under 200,000 clones, about four fifths seen once. Sequenced sample: peripheral blood. The receptors shown here come from a man aged 70 or older with active or convalescent COVID-19.

The genes are TRBV5-1 and TRBJ2-3; 11 nucleotides agree with TRBD2. CDR3 length: 17 residues. Germline assignment: CDR1 SGHRS and CDR2 YFSETQ. V dropped 4 bases and J dropped 4; count of bases not matched to a gene: 11. The CDR3, as DNA: TGCGCCAGCAGCCACCTGACTAGCGGGAAGGAAGCAGATACGCAGTATTTT. Translated, it gives CASSHLTSGKEADTQYF.

In its sample, this clone was seen a few times. The chain couples TRBV7-9 to TRBJ2-5, with D perhaps matching TRBD1 (6 bases). Trimming pared 5 bases from V and 4 bases from J, leaving 11 bases between. This CDR3 contains 13 residues. Germline values: CDR1 SEHNR, CDR2 FQNEAQ (reference sequence). In DNA form, the CDR3 reads TGTGCCAGCAGCCCGCAGACAGGAGAGACCCAGTACTTC. Translated, it gives CASSPQTGETQYF.